This T cell receptor (beta chain) derives from a study of blood T cell repertoires in COVID-19 (dated by TCRdb to the early 2020s). Background on the whole study: Samples from collaborators originated in the United States, Italy and Spain and spanned both the acute and convalescent phases of COVID-19. A freely available public database, intended as a resource for researchers studying the immune response to SARS-CoV-2, is where the repertoires were released. Where HLA class I and class II types were available, the types were taken from metadata supplied by the sample provider, not from assay-based typing. The samples were drawn from the first 160 participants of the ongoing ImmuneRACE study and from 950 to 1,500 subjects provided by 6 global collaborators. The dataset comprised deeply sampled blood TCRbeta repertoires from subjects exposed to, actively infected with, or recovered from COVID-19. The sample metadata nearly always contained a de-identified subject ID, COVID-19 status, age in years and sex. The material from the prospective study consisted of cDNA or gDNA derived from T cells, B-cell-depleted T cells, or PBMCs. What the research found in general, with its limitations: The amount of clinical and demographic metadata varied by source and participant and was provided uncurated.

Of note for this clone: What this receptor recognizes is not known. No base quality information exists; no much larger clone differs at one position.

Collaborating institutions collected whole blood in K2EDTA tubes following their own protocols. For TCRbeta analysis, collaborators shipped samples in one of three forms: frozen whole blood, isolated PBMCs, or DNA extracted from either of those sample types. The germline V and J ends show losses of 4 bases and 7 bases respectively, and no gene match explains 13 bases of the junction. From cysteine to phenylalanine, the CDR3 is 17 amino acids long. The retained sequence is limited to the CDR3, 51 bases, with the frame set at the first base. CDR1 and CDR2 are read off the germline V gene as SGHAT and FQNNGV. The immunoSEQ Assay, a bias-controlled multiplex PCR, was used to amplify TCRbeta CDR3 regions from genomic DNA. Regarding the original processing steps: Within the assay, amplification of reference gene primers was used to estimate how many nucleated cells each sample contained. Sequence reads were collapsed and filtered to measure the absolute abundance of every unique TCRbeta CDR3 rearrangement. For each sample, productive Simpson clonality was calculated as the square root of Simpson's diversity index over productive rearrangements. The source is immuneACCESS, and TCRdb retained only in-frame sequences with V and J called. Part of the clones is not carried over; for the studies checked, unresolved V genes explain less than half of this, and the remainder is unexplained. V, J and clone size are those of that table, while D and trimming were read from the DNA. A total of 70,000 to 100,000 clones appear in this sample, 88% of them only once. The ten largest make up roughly 5% of the sample.

Material for sequencing was peripheral blood. The V gene is TRBV11-2 and the J gene is TRBJ2-1; 10 central nucleotides agree with TRBD1. The origin of this receptor is a woman of 80 years or more with active COVID-19. Read as DNA, the sequence is TGTGCCAGCAGCTGGACAGGGGGGACAGCCCCAGGGAATGAGCAGTTCTTC. Translated, this is CASSWTGGTAPGNEQFF.